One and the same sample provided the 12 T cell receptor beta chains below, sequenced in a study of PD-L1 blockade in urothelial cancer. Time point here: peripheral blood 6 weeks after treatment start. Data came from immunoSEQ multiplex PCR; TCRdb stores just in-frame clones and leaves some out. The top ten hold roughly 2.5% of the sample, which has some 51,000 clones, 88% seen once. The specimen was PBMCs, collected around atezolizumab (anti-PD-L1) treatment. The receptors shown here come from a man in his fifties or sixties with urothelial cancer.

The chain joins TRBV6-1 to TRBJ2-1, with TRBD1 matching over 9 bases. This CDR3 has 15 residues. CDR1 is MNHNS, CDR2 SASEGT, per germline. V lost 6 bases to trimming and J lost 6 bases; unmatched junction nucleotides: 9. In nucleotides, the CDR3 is TGTGCCAGCAGACCGGGACAGGGATATCCCAATGAGCAGTTCTTC. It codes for CASRPGQGYPNEQFF.

The CDR3 DNA reads as TGTGCCAGCAGTGAACGCGGCAAGAACACTGAAGCTTTCTTT. Its translation is CASSERGKNTEAFF. This rearrangement joins TRBV6-1 to TRBJ1-1, with D uncertain. Looked up from germline, CDR1 is MNHNS and CDR2 is SASEGT. The CDR3 is 14 amino acids. Trimming cost V 2 bases and J 1 base, with 8 bases left between them.

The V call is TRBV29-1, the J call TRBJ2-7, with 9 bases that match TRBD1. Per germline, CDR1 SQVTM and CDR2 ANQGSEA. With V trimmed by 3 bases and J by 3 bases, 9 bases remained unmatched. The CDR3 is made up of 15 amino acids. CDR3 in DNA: TGCAGCGTTGATAAGGGGACAGGGATGAACTACGAGCAGTACTTC. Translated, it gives CSVDKGTGMNYEQYF.

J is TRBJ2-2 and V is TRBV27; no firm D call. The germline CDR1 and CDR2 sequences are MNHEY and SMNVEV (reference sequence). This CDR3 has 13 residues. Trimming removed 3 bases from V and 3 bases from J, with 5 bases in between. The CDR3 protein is CASSFGHTGELFF. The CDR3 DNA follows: TGTGCCAGCAGTTTTGGGCACACCGGGGAGCTGTTTTTT.

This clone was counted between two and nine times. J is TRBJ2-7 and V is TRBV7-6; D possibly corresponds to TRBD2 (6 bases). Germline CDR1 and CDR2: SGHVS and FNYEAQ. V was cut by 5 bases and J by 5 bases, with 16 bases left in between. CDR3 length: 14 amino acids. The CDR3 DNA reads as TGTGCCAGCAGCCAAAACTGGGGGGACGACGAGCAGTACTTC. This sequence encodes CASSQNWGDDEQYF.

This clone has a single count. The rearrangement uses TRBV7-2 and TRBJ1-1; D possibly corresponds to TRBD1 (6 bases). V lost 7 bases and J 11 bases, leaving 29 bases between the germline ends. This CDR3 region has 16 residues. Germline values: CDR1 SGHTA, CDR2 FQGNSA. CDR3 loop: CASTRRSRGPWYGAFF. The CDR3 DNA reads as TGTGCCAGCACCCGAAGGAGCAGGGGCCCTTGGTACGGGGCTTTCTTT.

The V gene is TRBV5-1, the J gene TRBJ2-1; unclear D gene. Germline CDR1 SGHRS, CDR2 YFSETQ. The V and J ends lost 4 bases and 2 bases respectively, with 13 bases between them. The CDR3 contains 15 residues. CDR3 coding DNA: TGCGCCAGCAGCGTGGCCGGTATCCCCTACAATGAGCAGTTCTTC. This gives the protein CASSVAGIPYNEQFF.

The CDR3 sequence is CASMTGGTDTQYF. DNA of the CDR3: TGTGCCAGCATGACAGGGGGCACAGATACGCAGTATTTT. V is TRBV7-9 and J is TRBJ2-3, with 8 bases aligning to TRBD1. The trim removed 7 bases at V and 1 base at J, leaving 1 base unmatched. Germline V lookup: CDR1 SEHNR, CDR2 FQNEAQ (reference sequence). This CDR3 is 13 amino acids long.

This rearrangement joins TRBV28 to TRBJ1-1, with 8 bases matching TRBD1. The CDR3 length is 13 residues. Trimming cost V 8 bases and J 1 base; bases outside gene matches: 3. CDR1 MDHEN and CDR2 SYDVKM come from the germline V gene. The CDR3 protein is CASPGTGNTEAFF. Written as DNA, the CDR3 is TGTGCCAGCCCCGGGACAGGGAACACTGAAGCTTTCTTT.

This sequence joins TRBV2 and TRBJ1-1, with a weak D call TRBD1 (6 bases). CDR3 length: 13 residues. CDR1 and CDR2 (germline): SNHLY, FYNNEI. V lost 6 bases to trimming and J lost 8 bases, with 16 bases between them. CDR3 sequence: CASRPTGTPEAFF. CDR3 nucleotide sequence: TGTGCCAGCAGACCCACAGGGACCCCCGAAGCTTTCTTT.

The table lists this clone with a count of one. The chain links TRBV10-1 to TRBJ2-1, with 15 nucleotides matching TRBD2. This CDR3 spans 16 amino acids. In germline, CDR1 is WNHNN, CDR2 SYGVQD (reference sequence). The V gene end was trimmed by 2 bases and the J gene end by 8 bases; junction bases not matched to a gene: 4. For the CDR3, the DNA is TGCGCCAGCAGTGAGGGACTAGCGGGGGGGCCTTATGAGCAGTTCTTC. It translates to CASSEGLAGGPYEQFF.

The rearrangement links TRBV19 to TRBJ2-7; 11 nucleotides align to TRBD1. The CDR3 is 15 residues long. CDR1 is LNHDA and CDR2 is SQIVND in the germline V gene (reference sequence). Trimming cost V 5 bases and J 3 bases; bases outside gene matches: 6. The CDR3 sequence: CASSRGQGAVYEQYF. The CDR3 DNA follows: TGTGCCAGTAGTCGAGGACAGGGGGCGGTCTACGAGCAGTACTTC.